Detailed here is one T cell receptor (beta chain). Described treatment: 15 to 20 received Ad26.COV2.S at low or high dose, single or two shots; 5 received placebo; per-sample allocation not given. Samples came from day 63 after the first vaccine or placebo injection. This sample was included in a study of Ad26.COV2.S vaccination and SARS-CoV-2 variants. The germline V gene has CDR1 LGHNA and CDR2 YSLEER. The trim removed 1 base at V and 2 bases at J, leaving 4 bases unmatched. This CDR3 has 17 amino acids. Produced via immunoSEQ multiplex PCR; TCRdb's table is partial and in-frame only. Of about 680,000 clones in the sample, around 89% were seen once.

V usage is TRBV4-3 and J usage is TRBJ2-4; 11 bases map to TRBD2. This TCR came from a person between 18 and 65 years old who received the Ad26.COV2.S COVID-19 vaccine or a placebo. The input for sequencing was peripheral blood, taken in a trial of Ad26.COV2.S vaccine versus placebo. CDR3 DNA sequence: TGCGCCAGCAGCCAAGGCCTAGCGGGGGGAACCAAAAACATTCAGTACTTC. It is translated as CASSQGLAGGTKNIQYF.